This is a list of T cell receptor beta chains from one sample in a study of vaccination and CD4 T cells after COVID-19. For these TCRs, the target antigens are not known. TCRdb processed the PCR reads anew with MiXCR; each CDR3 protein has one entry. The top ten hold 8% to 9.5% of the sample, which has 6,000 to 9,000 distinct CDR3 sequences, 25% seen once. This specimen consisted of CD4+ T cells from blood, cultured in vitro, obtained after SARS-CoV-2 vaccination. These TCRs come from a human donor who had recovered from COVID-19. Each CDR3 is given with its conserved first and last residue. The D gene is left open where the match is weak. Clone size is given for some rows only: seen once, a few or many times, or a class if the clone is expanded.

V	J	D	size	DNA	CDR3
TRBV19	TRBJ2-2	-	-	TGTGCCAGTAGTATCGTCACCGGGGAGCTGTTTTTT	CASSIVTGELFF
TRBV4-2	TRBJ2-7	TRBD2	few	TGTGCCAGCAGCAACGTACTAGCGGGATACTACGAGCAGTACTTC	CASSNVLAGYYEQYF
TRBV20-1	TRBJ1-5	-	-	TGCAGTGCTAGAGGTCGCGGTCAGTACAATCAGCCCCAGCATTTT	CSARGRGQYNQPQHF
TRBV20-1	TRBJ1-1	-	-	TGCAGTGCTAGAGGGCAGGGTGAAGCTTTCTTT	CSARGQGEAFF
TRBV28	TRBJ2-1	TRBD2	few	TGTGCCAGCAGGCTAGCGGGAGAGCACTCCTACAATGAGCAGTTCTTC	CASRLAGEHSYNEQFF
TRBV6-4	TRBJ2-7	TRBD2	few	TGTGCCAGCAGTGACCCCGGGGGGGTGGTGCGGTACGAGCAGTACTTC	CASSDPGGVVRYEQYF
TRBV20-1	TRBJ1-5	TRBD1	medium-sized	TGCAGTGCTCCTACAGGGGGTCCTGGCAATCAGCCCCAGCATTTT	CSAPTGGPGNQPQHF
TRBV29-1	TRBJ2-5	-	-	TGCAGCGTTGTGGGAGGAGGGGAGACCCAGTACTTC	CSVVGGGETQYF
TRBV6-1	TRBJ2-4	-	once	TGTGCCAGCAGTCCCCTAGGGGTTTCCATAGCCAAAAACATTCAGTACTTC	CASSPLGVSIAKNIQYF
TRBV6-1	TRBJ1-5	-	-	TGTGCCAGCAGTGAACGGGCAGGGGCTCAGCCCCAGCATTTT	CASSERAGAQPQHF
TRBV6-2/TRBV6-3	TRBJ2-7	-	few	TGTGCCAGCAGCCGGACTTCTACGGCCTACGAGCAGTACTTC	CASSRTSTAYEQYF
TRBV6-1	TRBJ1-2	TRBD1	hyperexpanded	TGTGCCAGCAGTGAGCGGACAGGGGGCGAAGGCTACACCTTC	CASSERTGGEGYTF
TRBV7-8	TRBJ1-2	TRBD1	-	TGTGCCAGCAGCTTACGGACAGGGACCAACTATGGCTACACCTTC	CASSLRTGTNYGYTF
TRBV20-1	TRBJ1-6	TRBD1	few	TGCAGTGCTAGAGACAGGGGGCGATTTAATTCACCCCTCCACTTT	CSARDRGRFNSPLHF
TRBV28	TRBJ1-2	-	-	TGTGCCAGCGTAGGGGAAGGGACAAATGGCTACACCTTC	CASVGEGTNGYTF
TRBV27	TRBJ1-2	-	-	TGTGCCAGCAGAACACTCCGGACAATTGATGGCTACACCTTC	CASRTLRTIDGYTF
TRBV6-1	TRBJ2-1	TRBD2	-	TGTGCCAGCACCCTCGGGGGGGCCCCCTTCGATGAGCAGTTCTTC	CASTLGGAPFDEQFF
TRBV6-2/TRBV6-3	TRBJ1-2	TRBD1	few	TGTGCCAGCAGTCTCACAGGGGGCCTTGGCTACACCTTC	CASSLTGGLGYTF
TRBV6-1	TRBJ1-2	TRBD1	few	TGTGCCAGCAGCGCAGGGGGCCGCGGCTACACCTTC	CASSAGGRGYTF
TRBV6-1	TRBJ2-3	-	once	TGTGCCAGCAGGGGTCGACAGGTTAGCACAGATACGCAGTATTTT	CASRGRQVSTDTQYF
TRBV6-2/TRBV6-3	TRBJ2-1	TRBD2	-	TGTGCCAGCAGTTACCGTCTAGCGGGATACAATGAGCAGTTCTTC	CASSYRLAGYNEQFF
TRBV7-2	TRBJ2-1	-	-	TGTGCCAGCAGCTTAAGGTGGGCCCGGGACCCGAGCAATGAGCAGTTCTTC	CASSLRWARDPSNEQFF
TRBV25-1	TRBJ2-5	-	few	TGTGCCAGCAGTGGGTTTGGGGGGTACCAAGAGACCCAGTACTTC	CASSGFGGYQETQYF
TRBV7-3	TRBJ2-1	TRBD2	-	TGTGCCAGCAGCAGGGCGGGGGGGCCCAGTGAGCAGTTCTTC	CASSRAGGPSEQFF
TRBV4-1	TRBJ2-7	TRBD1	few	TGCGCCAGCAGCCAGGGACAGGGGGAAGGCTACGAGCAGTACTTC	CASSQGQGEGYEQYF
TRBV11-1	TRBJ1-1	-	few	TGTGCCAGCAGCCAAACAATGAACACTGAAGCTTTCTTT	CASSQTMNTEAFF
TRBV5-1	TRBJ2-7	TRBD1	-	TGCGCCAGCAGCTATCGACAGGGCTCCTACGAGCAGTACTTC	CASSYRQGSYEQYF
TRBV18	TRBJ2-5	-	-	TGTGCCAGCTCACCTAAAGAGACCCAGTACTTC	CASSPKETQYF
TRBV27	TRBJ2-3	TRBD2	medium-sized	TGTGCCAGCAAAGGGACTAGCGGGGGGAATACGCAGTATTTT	CASKGTSGGNTQYF
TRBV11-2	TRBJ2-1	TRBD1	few	TGTGCCAGCAGCAAACGGGACAGCTCCTACAATGAGCAGTTCTTC	CASSKRDSSYNEQFF
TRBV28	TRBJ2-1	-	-	TGTGCCAGCAGGCCTGGGGGAGTTTACAATGAGCAGTTCTTC	CASRPGGVYNEQFF
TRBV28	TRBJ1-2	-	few	TGTGCCAGCAGTACATCGGGGTCCTATGGCTACACCTTC	CASSTSGSYGYTF
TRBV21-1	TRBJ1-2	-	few	TGTGCCAGCAGCCTAGGACCAGGAACAGGCTACACCTTC	CASSLGPGTGYTF
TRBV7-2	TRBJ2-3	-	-	TGTGCCAGCAGCTTAGTGGGTAGCCTTTCAGATACGCAGTATTTT	CASSLVGSLSDTQYF
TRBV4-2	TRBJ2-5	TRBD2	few	TGTGCCAGCAGCCATACCGAGCTAGCGGGACGGGAGACCCAGTACTTC	CASSHTELAGRETQYF